This T cell receptor beta chain came from a study of CD4 T cells in relation to SARS-CoV-2 and coronaviruses. In the case of this clone: No antigen is known for it.

This CDR3 region has 14 residues. CDR1 LNHDA and CDR2 SQIVND come from the germline V gene (reference sequence). The J segment lost 8 bases and the V segment lost 6 bases, leaving 10 bases of the junction unmatched. Using immunoSEQ multiplex PCR, the repertoire was profiled, and TCRdb retains in-frame clones only, with some absent. The table has 15,000 to 18,000 clones, roughly four fifths seen once; the top ten hold about 30%. The unexposed donors gave CD4+ T cells in about 2011-2018, prior to COVID-19. After nine to ten days of culture, CD4+ T cells were isolated. This receptor was identified in a human donor in good health. The chain has TRBV19 and TRBJ1-2, with 9 bases that match TRBD1. Input material: CD4+ T cells from PBMCs, cultured in vitro. Here the CDR3 reads CASSATGGAGGYTF. Here the CDR3 DNA reads TGTGCCAGTAGCGCCACAGGGGGCGCAGGAGGCTACACCTTC.